Presented here are 8 T cell receptor beta chains from one specimen sequenced in a study of T cell clones after liver transplantation. Here immunoSEQ multiplex PCR was the method, and the copy in TCRdb shows in-frame clones only, minus some. Of tens of thousands of clones detected, over 85% appear once; the ten largest clones hold approximately 2.5%. Source: CD4+ T cells from blood, taken before liver transplant. The receptors derive from a human donor who received a liver transplant.

The CDR3 region has the DNA TGCGCCAGCAGCTTGGGACTAGCGGACACCGGGGAGCTGTTTTTT. The encoded protein is CASSLGLADTGELFF. The chain has TRBV5-1 and TRBJ2-2; TRBD2 aligns across 9 bases. This CDR3 is 15 amino acids long. Trimming took 0 bases from V and 3 from J; bases not matched to a gene: 0. Germline V gives CDR1 SGHRS, CDR2 YFSETQ. The full variable domain, in which reference TRBV5-1 and TRBJ2-2 provide the parts outside the CDR3, is KAGVTQTPRYLIKTRGQQVTLSCSPISGHRSVSWYQQTPGQGLQFLFEYFSETQRNKGNFPGRFSGRQFSNSRSEMNVSTLELGDSALYLCASSLGLADTGELFFGEGSRLTVL.

The chain is built from TRBV27 and TRBJ2-1, with TRBD1 as a possible D gene (6 bases). Germline assignment: CDR1 MNHEY and CDR2 SMNVEV (reference sequence). The CDR3 is made up of 16 amino acids. V dropped 5 bases and J dropped 3 bases, with 17 bases sitting between them. The DNA for the CDR3 is TGTGCCAGCAGTCCAACCCCCACAGGGAACTACAATGAGCAGTTCTTC. Translation gives CASSPTPTGNYNEQFF.

The V gene is TRBV5-4, the J gene TRBJ2-5; no reliable D call. Trimming left V 4 bases short and J 3 bases short, with 16 bases between. Germline assignment: CDR1 SGHNT and CDR2 YYREEE (reference sequence). This CDR3 comprises 15 residues. CDR3 loop: CASSLLVGTEETQYF. In nucleotides, the CDR3 is TGTGCCAGCAGCCTCCTTGTTGGAACAGAAGAGACCCAGTACTTC.

The chain employs TRBV5-4 and TRBJ1-5; D not certain. From germline, CDR1 is SGHNT and CDR2 YYREEE (reference sequence). The CDR3 length is 15 residues. Trimming shortened V by 3 bases and J by 15 bases, and 25 bases separated the two germline ends. Written as DNA, the CDR3 is TGTGCCAGCAGCTCTGACCTGGGCTTTGGGGTCTCTAGGCATTTT. Translating gives CASSSDLGFGVSRHF.

The chain uses TRBV27 and TRBJ1-5; 7 bases agree with TRBD1. The CDR3 runs to 14 residues. Germline CDR1 is MNHEY and CDR2 is SMNVEV (reference sequence). Trimming removed 5 bases from V and 3 bases from J; junction bases left unmatched: 4. CDR3 in DNA: TGTGCCAGCAGTGTACAGGGGCCCAATCAGCCCCAGCATTTT. Protein: CASSVQGPNQPQHF.

The chain recombines TRBV5-8 with TRBJ2-5; TRBD2 might be the D (6 bases). The CDR3 sequence is 14 residues long. The ends were cut back, 3 bases at V and 5 bases at J, with 14 bases in the middle. CDR1 is SGHTS, CDR2 YDEGEE, per germline. CDR3 DNA sequence: TGTGCCAGCAGCTACCCAGGTGGGGGGGAGACCCAGTACTTC. This translates into CASSYPGGGETQYF.

J is TRBJ2-7 and V is TRBV12-5, with D unclear. Trimming pared 1 base from V and 1 base from J, leaving 2 bases between. In germline, CDR1 is LGHNT, CDR2 FRNRAP. The CDR3 is 12 residues long. The DNA of the CDR3 is TGTGCTAGTGGTTTGGGTTCCTACGAGCAGTACTTC. It translates to CASGLGSYEQYF.

This clone was observed a handful of times. The CDR3 loop reads CASSESQGTEAFF. As DNA, the CDR3 is TGTGCCAGCAGTGAATCCCAGGGAACTGAAGCTTTCTTT. The V and J genes are TRBV25-1 and TRBJ1-1; weak D call: TRBD1 (5 bases). CDR3 size: 13 residues. The V gene lost 1 base and the J gene lost 5 bases, with 8 bases spanning the gap. Germline V gene lookup returns CDR1 MGHDK and CDR2 SYGVNS.